The 32 T cell receptor beta chains reported below all come from one sample, sequenced in a study of control samples from healthy donors and cancer patients. Here immunoSEQ multiplex PCR was the method, and the copy in TCRdb shows in-frame clones only, minus some. Counted here are 70,000 to 90,000 clones, about 93% occurring once; the ten biggest clones make up about 5%. The sequencing sample was made of blood. These receptors were collected from a woman between 18 and 29 years old in good health.

This chain uses TRBV4-3 with TRBJ1-1; no clear D. The CDR3 totals 16 residues. CDR1 and CDR2 (germline): LGHNA, YSLEER. Trimming removed 0 bases from V and 1 base from J, with 12 bases in between. In DNA, the CDR3 is TGCGCCAGCAGCCAAGATTACGACCGGACGAACACTGAAGCTTTCTTT. Its protein is CASSQDYDRTNTEAFF.

This clone was seen just once. The V call is TRBV28, the J call TRBJ2-2, with 10 bases matching TRBD2. The V segment lost 6 bases and the J segment 2 bases; nucleotides outside the gene matches: 9. Germline CDR1 reads MDHEN; CDR2 reads SYDVKM. The CDR3 is made up of 17 amino acids. DNA of the CDR3: TGTGCCAGCAGACTAGCGGGAAGAGGATATAACACCGGGGAGCTGTTTTTT. Amino acids: CASRLAGRGYNTGELFF.

The gene calls are TRBV28 and TRBJ2-5; D unclear. The CDR3 covers 11 residues. V was clipped by 7 bases and J by 5 bases, with 8 bases between them. Germline CDR1 and CDR2: MDHEN and SYDVKM. The CDR3 loop reads CASTNWETQYF. CDR3 DNA: TGTGCCAGCACCAATTGGGAGACCCAGTACTTC.

This rearrangement joins TRBV15 to TRBJ1-1; 9 positions agree with TRBD1. CDR3 length: 14 residues. Germline CDR1 is LNHNV and CDR2 is YYDKDF (reference sequence). Unmatched junction bases numbered 4, after V lost 3 bases and J lost 5 bases. The CDR3: CATSSGTGPTEAFF. In DNA, the CDR3 is TGTGCCACCAGCAGCGGGACAGGGCCTACTGAAGCTTTCTTT.

V usage is TRBV29-1 and J usage is TRBJ1-1; 7 bases agree with TRBD1. This CDR3 spans 14 amino acids. Germline assignment: CDR1 SQVTM and CDR2 ANQGSEA. V was clipped by 7 bases and J by 3 bases; unmatched bases: 11. The CDR3 spells CSGESPGQDTEAFF. CDR3 nucleotides: TGCAGCGGAGAATCCCCCGGACAGGACACTGAAGCTTTCTTT.

This clone was recorded once. The chain recombines TRBV10-3 with TRBJ1-1; 7 bases are a match to TRBD1. Unmatched junction bases numbered 4, after V lost 1 base and J lost 5 bases. The CDR3 has 14 residues. Germline V gene sequence: CDR1 ENHRY, CDR2 SYGVKD. CDR3 region: CAISEYLQGTEAFF. The DNA of the CDR3 is TGTGCCATCAGTGAGTATCTACAGGGGACTGAAGCTTTCTTT.

CDR3 DNA: TGTGCCAGCAGTTTTGGGGGGAGCAATCAGCCCCAGCATTTT. Residues: CASSFGGSNQPQHF. The genes are TRBV27 and TRBJ1-5, with D maybe TRBD1 (5 bases). V was cut by 3 bases and J by 1 base, with 7 bases left in between. The germline gives CDR1 MNHEY, CDR2 SMNVEV (reference sequence). This CDR3 is built from 14 residues.

The rearrangement uses TRBV27 and TRBJ2-1, with D possibly being TRBD2 (5 bases). The germline gives CDR1 MNHEY, CDR2 SMNVEV (reference sequence). This CDR3 is built from 12 residues. Trimming left V 4 bases short and J 8 bases short, with 9 bases between. The CDR3 is CASSYGVDEQFF. The CDR3 DNA follows: TGTGCCAGCAGTTACGGGGTCGATGAGCAGTTCTTC.

DNA of the CDR3: TGTGCCAGCAGTTTTCAAAGACAGCCCTATGGCTACACCTTC. Translation: CASSFQRQPYGYTF. This chain connects TRBV6-5 to TRBJ1-2; a possible D gene is TRBD1 (5 bases). Trimming shortened V by 4 bases and J by 4 bases, and 13 bases separated the two germline ends. This CDR3 is 14 amino acids long. CDR1 MNHEY and CDR2 SVGAGI come from the germline V gene.

V gene TRBV18 combines with J gene TRBJ1-4; D not resolved. This CDR3 has 12 residues. Trimming pared 3 bases from V and 8 bases from J, leaving 7 bases between. Per the germline V gene, CDR1 is KGHSH and CDR2 is LQKENI. CDR3 nucleotides: TGTGCCAGCTCACCCGGGAGGGAAAAACTGTTTTTT. Its protein is CASSPGREKLFF. Based on the CDR3 plus reference TRBV18 and TRBJ1-4, the full variable domain is NAGVMQNPRHLVRRRGQEARLRCSPMKGHSHVYWYRQLPEEGLKFMVYLQKENIIDESGMPKERFSAEFPKEGPSILRIQQVVRGDSAAYFCASSPGREKLFFGSGTQLSVL.

The V gene is TRBV4-1, the J gene TRBJ1-2, with D possibly TRBD1 on 5 matching bases. V gave up 5 bases and J gave up 8 bases, with 15 bases separating them. Germline assignment: CDR1 MGHRA and CDR2 YSYEKL. The CDR3 length is 13 residues. The CDR3 bases are TGCGCCAGCAGCGAAACCGGGACGGGCGGCTACACCTTC. Its translation is CASSETGTGGYTF.

The chain combines TRBV18 with TRBJ2-7, with 8 bases aligning to TRBD1. V lost 3 bases and J lost 3; bases outside the gene matches: 4. There are 14 residues in the CDR3. Germline assignment: CDR1 KGHSH and CDR2 LQKENI. In nucleotides, the CDR3 is TGTGCCAGCTCACCGGCAGGGGGCAACTACGAGCAGTACTTC. This gives the protein CASSPAGGNYEQYF.

This chain links TRBV28 with TRBJ2-3; either TRBD1 or TRBD2 may supply D (6 bases each). V was cut by 3 bases and J by 4 bases, with 11 bases left in between. This CDR3 comprises 14 residues. Germline values: CDR1 MDHEN, CDR2 SYDVKM. This CDR3 reads CASSFGGRSDTQYF. DNA for the CDR3: TGTGCCAGCAGTTTTGGGGGGCGCTCAGATACGCAGTATTTT.

This chain joins TRBV5-1 and TRBJ2-7; no clear D gene. V dropped 3 bases and J dropped 3 bases, with 7 bases sitting between them. CDR1 is SGHRS, CDR2 YFSETQ, per germline. This CDR3 has 12 amino acids. DNA for the CDR3: TGCGCCAGCAGCTCTCAGAGCTACGAGCAGTACTTC. This codes for CASSSQSYEQYF.

The CDR3 is CASSLLDVPYEQYF. DNA of the CDR3: TGTGCCAGCAGTTTATTAGACGTTCCCTACGAGCAGTACTTC. The J gene is TRBJ2-7, the V gene TRBV28; no definite D call. The V gene's germline CDR1 is MDHEN and CDR2 SYDVKM. Trimming removed 1 base at V and 2 bases at J, with 9 bases between. The CDR3 has 14 residues.

The chain couples TRBV3-1 (or the pseudogene TRBV3-2) to TRBJ2-7, with D possibly matching TRBD1 (5 bases). The V end lost 3 bases, the J end lost 0 bases, and 12 bases lay between the germline ends. This CDR3 comprises 15 residues. CDR1 and CDR2 from the germline V gene are LGHDT and YNNKEL (reference sequence). The CDR3 loop reads CASSHPDTSSYEQYF. The CDR3 coding sequence is TGTGCCAGCAGCCATCCGGACACCTCCTCCTACGAGCAGTACTTC.

This sequence joins TRBV24-1 and TRBJ1-2; D might be TRBD1 (5 bases). The V end was cut by 7 bases, the J end by 0 bases, with 8 bases between. Germline V gene lookup returns CDR1 KGHDR and CDR2 SFDVKD. This CDR3 comprises 13 residues. CDR3 residues: CATSQGANYGYTF. CDR3 nucleotides: TGTGCCACCAGCCAGGGTGCTAACTATGGCTACACCTTC.

The genes are TRBV7-9 and TRBJ1-1, with no clear D. V shed 8 bases and J shed 1 base, with 8 bases lying between them. CDR3 length: 12 residues. Germline values: CDR1 SEHNR, CDR2 FQNEAQ (reference sequence). CDR3 in amino acids: CASHKWNTEAFF. In DNA form, the CDR3 reads TGTGCCAGCCACAAGTGGAACACTGAAGCTTTCTTT.

The J gene is TRBJ2-7, the V gene TRBV19; D is possibly TRBD1 (6 bases). V lost 10 bases, J lost 1 base, and 17 bases lay in between. The CDR3 spans 14 residues. Germline V gives CDR1 LNHDA, CDR2 SQIVND (reference sequence). DNA for the CDR3: TGTGCCATCCAATACAGGGCCCGGTCCTACGAGCAGTACTTC. This gives the protein CAIQYRARSYEQYF.

This chain's CDR3 is CASSLVYTEAFF. The CDR3 DNA sequence: TGTGCCAGCAGCTTAGTGTACACTGAAGCTTTCTTT. This chain uses TRBV7-2 with TRBJ1-1; D ambiguous. The germline CDR1 and CDR2 sequences are SGHTA and FQGNSA. This CDR3 spans 12 amino acids. Trimming removed 1 base from V and 3 bases from J, with 3 bases in between.

This clone was counted a single time. The sample carries other DNA sequences with the same CDR3. The genes are TRBV27 and TRBJ2-6, with D unresolved. The CDR3 consists of 13 residues. CDR1 is MNHEY, CDR2 SMNVEV, per germline (reference sequence). Between the trimmed V and J ends, which lost 3 bases and 1 base, there was a span of 1 base. The CDR3 DNA reads as TGTGCCAGCAGTTTTTCTGGGGCCAACGTCCTGACTTTC. Translated: CASSFSGANVLTF.

This chain uses TRBV11-3 with TRBJ2-2; 7 bases map to TRBD2. In germline, CDR1 is SGHNT, CDR2 YENEEA. This CDR3 spans 20 amino acids. After removal of 0 bases from V and 4 bases from J, the junction contained 17 bases not matched to a gene. The CDR3 DNA is TGTGCCAGCAGCTTAGAAACTGGACCGTACGAGGGAGGGTCCACCGGGGAGCTGTTTTTT. It codes for CASSLETGPYEGGSTGELFF.

This sequence joins TRBV4-2 and TRBJ1-4; D gene ambiguous. This CDR3 has 12 amino acids. Germline CDR1 is LGHNA and CDR2 is YNFKEQ. Trimming removed 4 bases from V and 1 base from J, with 1 base in between. This chain's CDR3 is CASSRTNEKLFF. The CDR3 bases are TGTGCCAGCAGCCGAACTAATGAAAAACTGTTTTTT.

The V and J genes are TRBV7-9 and TRBJ2-7; TRBD2 is a possible D gene (5 bases). The CDR3 extends over 15 amino acids. V was cut by 5 bases and J by 2 bases, with 16 bases left in between. CDR1 is SEHNR and CDR2 is FQNEAQ in the germline V gene (reference sequence). The CDR3 loop is CASSAPGQRTYEQYF. CDR3 in DNA: TGTGCCAGCAGCGCACCTGGTCAGCGGACCTACGAGCAGTACTTC. Variable domain in full (rest from reference TRBV7-9 and TRBJ2-7): DTGVSQNPRHKITKRGQNVTFRCDPISEHNRLYWYRQTLGQGPEFLTYFQNEAQLEKSRLLSDRFSAERPKGSFSTLEIQRTEQGDSAMYLCASSAPGQRTYEQYFGPGTRLTVT.

The chain carries TRBV11-2 and TRBJ2-5, with TRBD1 as a possible D gene (5 bases). V gave up 1 base and J gave up 5 bases, with 14 bases separating them. The CDR3 has 15 residues. In germline, CDR1 is SGHAT, CDR2 FQNNGV. CDR3 coding DNA: TGTGCCAGCAGCTTAGTCGCAGGGCTAGGGGAGACCCAGTACTTC. Its protein is CASSLVAGLGETQYF.

The chain is built from TRBV27 and TRBJ2-7, with D perhaps TRBD1 (5 bases). Germline-derived CDR1 and CDR2 are MNHEY and SMNVEV (reference sequence). CDR3 size: 16 residues. Trimming stripped 0 bases from V and 0 bases from J, with 12 bases between. The CDR3 DNA reads as TGTGCCAGCAGTTTATCGTCAGGGTTGGGCTCCTACGAGCAGTACTTC. Its translation: CASSLSSGLGSYEQYF.

The rearrangement joins TRBV28 to TRBJ2-7; the match to TRBD1 covers 7 bases. The CDR3 totals 13 residues. The ends lost 6 bases at V and 4 bases at J; junction bases unmatched: 6. CDR1 and CDR2 (germline): MDHEN, SYDVKM. The CDR3 bases are TGTGCCAGCAGCCCGGGACAGTTTTACGAGCAGTACTTC. Protein sequence: CASSPGQFYEQYF.

This clone has only one observation. Sequence at one end of the junction differs from germline and may be a read error. The V gene is TRBV7-9, the J gene TRBJ2-5, with no clear D. Germline V gene lookup returns CDR1 SEHNR and CDR2 FQNEAQ (reference sequence). The CDR3 is 15 amino acids. The CDR3 reads CATSRLGTEQETQYF. CDR3 bases: TGTGCCACCAGCAGATTAGGCACCGAGCAAGAGACCCAGTACTTC.

V is TRBV7-2 and J is TRBJ2-2; TRBD2 aligns across 14 bases. The CDR3 length is 16 residues. After removal of 3 bases from V and 7 bases from J, the junction contained 4 bases not matched to a gene. In germline, CDR1 is SGHTA, CDR2 FQGNSA. CDR3: CASSLGLAGADGELFF. The CDR3 DNA follows: TGTGCCAGCAGCTTGGGACTAGCGGGAGCCGACGGGGAGCTGTTTTTT.

This CDR3 is CASSVVLAGGTGELFF. CDR3 in DNA: TGTGCCAGCAGCGTAGTCTTAGCGGGGGGCACCGGGGAGCTGTTTTTT. The chain employs TRBV9 and TRBJ2-2, with 10 bases lining up with TRBD2. CDR1 is SGDLS, CDR2 YYNGEE, per germline. The CDR3 has 16 amino acids. V was clipped by 0 bases and J by 4 bases; unmatched bases: 3.

The chain recombines TRBV23-1 with TRBJ1-5; 8 bases agree with TRBD1. TRBV23-1 is filed as an ORF, its function uncertain. There are 22 residues in the CDR3. V lost 0 bases, J lost 0 bases, and 19 bases stayed unmatched. The CDR3 protein is CASSQSLGGQGGRRGSNQPQHF. The CDR3 DNA sequence: TGCGCCAGCAGTCAATCCCTCGGTGGACAGGGAGGACGGAGAGGTAGCAATCAGCCCCAGCATTTT.

The chain uses TRBV5-1 and TRBJ2-1; 9 positions agree with TRBD2. With 3 bases clipped from V and 5 bases from J, the junction kept 9 bases outside the gene matches. Germline lookup yields CDR1 SGHRS and CDR2 YFSETQ. This CDR3 contains 16 residues. CDR3 loop: CASSSISGSEHNEQFF. In nucleotides, the CDR3 is TGCGCCAGCAGCTCTATTAGCGGGAGTGAACACAATGAGCAGTTCTTC.